The 14 T cell receptor beta chains listed next were all sequenced from one sample in a study of blood T cells in healthy people across ages (dated by TCRdb to the mid-2010s). Library prep was done by 5' RACE. For sequencing, an Illumina HiSeq 2500 was employed. The second PCR ran for about 7 to 11 cycles and used a J-beta primer mix along with a sample-barcoded 5' primer. The raw public data were reprocessed by TCRdb itself: fastp quality trimming at Q25, MiXCR clonotype calling, in-frame beta chains only. Merged by CDR3 protein, the rows form single entries marked with the most common genes and DNA. Across this sample there are about 500,000 distinct CDR3 sequences, with more than 20% seen only once. 8.5% to 9.5% of the sample is taken by the ten largest. The sample was also linked to a second study, of T cells of mothers and their children.

The specimen was blood. These receptors were obtained from a boy between 5 and 17 years old in good health.

This clonotype was detected only a few times. The chain recombines TRBV10-3 with TRBJ2-7; 10 bases align to TRBD1. Germline V lookup: CDR1 ENHRY, CDR2 SYGVKD. V shed 6 bases, J shed 4 bases, and the junction held 3 bases outside the gene matches. This CDR3 comprises 13 residues. The CDR3 region has the DNA TGTGCCATCAGCCTGGGACAGGGGTACGAGCAGTACTTC. This gives the protein CAISLGQGYEQYF.

This clonotype was seen a handful of times. The chain links TRBV20-1 to TRBJ2-5; 8 nucleotides agree with TRBD1. The DNA end is a closer match to TRBJ2-7, so the J assignment may be wrong. CDR3 length: 14 residues. The germline V gene encodes CDR1 DFQATT and CDR2 SNEGSKA (reference sequence). The CDR3 DNA reads as TGCAGTGCTAGCCCAAGTGGGACAGGAACCGAGCAGTACTTC. Its protein is CSASPSGTGTEQYF.

This clonotype was picked up a small number of times. The V and J genes are TRBV12-3 or TRBV12-4 and TRBJ1-1; possible D gene TRBD1, 5 bases. Trimming removed 4 bases from V and 10 bases from J, with 13 bases in between. The length of the CDR3 is 12 residues. CDR3 in amino acids: CASSWGQGGAFF. Here the CDR3 DNA reads TGTGCCAGCAGTTGGGGCCAGGGTGGAGCTTTCTTT.

V gene TRBV14 combines with J gene TRBJ1-2; the match to TRBD1 covers 7 bases. The CDR3 is 15 residues long. Germline loops: CDR1 SGHDN, CDR2 FVKESK. Unmatched junction bases numbered 7, after V lost 0 bases and J lost 6 bases. The DNA of the CDR3 is TGTGCCAGCAGCCAAGAATTGTCAGGGGGTGATGGCTACACCTTC. Translating it yields CASSQELSGGDGYTF. The full variable domain, rest sourced from reference TRBV14 and TRBJ1-2, is EAGVTQFPSHSVIEKGQTVTLRCDPISGHDNLYWYRRVMGKEIKFLLHFVKESKQDESGMPNNRFLAERTGGTYSTLKVQPAELEDSGVYFCASSQELSGGDGYTFGSGTRLTVV.

The chain employs TRBV3-1 and TRBJ1-2, with TRBD1 as a possible D gene (5 bases). With 5 bases removed from V and 4 bases from J, the gap between germline ends came to 29 bases. The germline V gene has CDR1 LGHDT and CDR2 YNNKEL (reference sequence). The CDR3 consists of 19 residues. The CDR3 region is CASSYFSGFGALPSYGYTF. The CDR3 DNA is TGTGCCAGCAGCTATTTCTCTGGGTTCGGGGCCCTCCCCTCCTATGGCTACACCTTC.

This clonotype was seen only a few times. The rearrangement joins TRBV28 to TRBJ2-1; D not resolved. Germline values: CDR1 MDHEN, CDR2 SYDVKM. The CDR3 covers 13 residues. Trimming removed 5 bases at V and 13 bases at J, with 18 bases between. The CDR3 sequence: CASSLPLGGIQFF. The CDR3 DNA reads as TGTGCCAGCAGTCTCCCTTTGGGCGGTATACAGTTCTTC.

This clonotype was picked up a small number of times. CDR3 nucleotide sequence: TGTGCCATCAGCGGCATTAGCGGGAACACCGGGGAGCTGTTTTTT. Encoded protein: CAISGISGNTGELFF. This chain connects TRBV10-3 to TRBJ2-2; D might be TRBD2 (6 bases). Germline V lookup: CDR1 ENHRY, CDR2 SYGVKD. The CDR3 has 15 amino acids. Trimming removed 6 bases at V and 1 base at J, with 12 bases between.

This clonotype was seen a handful of times. The rearrangement uses TRBV20-1 and TRBJ2-2; the D gene is possibly TRBD2 (6 bases). The CDR3 covers 15 residues. Germline loops: CDR1 DFQATT, CDR2 SNEGSKA (reference sequence). The V and J ends lost 5 bases and 0 bases respectively, with 13 bases between them. The CDR3 sequence: CSARLDYSNTGELFF. CDR3 DNA sequence: TGCAGTGCTCGCCTGGACTATTCGAACACCGGGGAGCTGTTTTTT.

This chain links TRBV3-1 with TRBJ2-3; 8 positions agree with TRBD2. V gave up 4 bases and J gave up 5 bases; unmatched junction bases: 14. The CDR3 spans 17 residues. The germline gives CDR1 LGHDT, CDR2 YNNKEL (reference sequence). In nucleotides, the CDR3 is TGTGCCAGCAGCCCCTCGGGTAGCGGGATGCGGGTAGATACGCAGTATTTT. It translates to CASSPSGSGMRVDTQYF.

At least ten counts were recorded for this clonotype. The chain couples TRBV27 to TRBJ2-7, with a possible D match to TRBD1 (7 bases). V lost 5 bases, J lost 3 bases, and 17 bases lay in between. Germline values: CDR1 MNHEY, CDR2 SMNVEV (reference sequence). CDR3 length: 15 residues. CDR3 sequence (DNA): TGTGCCAGCAGTCCCCGACAGGGCGGGATCTACGAGCAGTACTTC. Encoded protein: CASSPRQGGIYEQYF.

This clonotype turned up a few times. The chain uses TRBV5-6 and TRBJ2-1; D might be TRBD1 (6 bases). The end of the DNA fits TRBJ2-7 better, so the J call may be wrong. The length of the CDR3 is 15 residues. The germline V gene has CDR1 SGHDT and CDR2 YYEEEE. CDR3 bases: TGTGCCAGCAGCTCAACAGGGCGGGTCTACTACGAGCAGTACTTC. Translating gives CASSSTGRVYYEQYF.

V gene TRBV20-1 combines with J gene TRBJ2-7; 7 nucleotides line up with TRBD1. This CDR3 comprises 15 residues. Germline CDR1 is DFQATT and CDR2 is SNEGSKA (reference sequence). V trimming: 6 bases; J trimming: 4 bases; junction bases outside the gene matches: 15. This CDR3 is CSAEDRRSKDYEQYF. CDR3 nucleotide sequence: TGCAGTGCCGAGGACAGGAGAAGTAAAGATTACGAGCAGTACTTC.

The chain couples TRBV20-1 to TRBJ1-4, with D possibly TRBD1 on 6 matching bases. The V gene's germline CDR1 is DFQATT and CDR2 SNEGSKA (reference sequence). Trimming took 0 bases from V and 5 from J, leaving 16 bases between them. The CDR3 sequence is 16 residues long. Here the CDR3 DNA reads TGCAGTGCTAGAGATTGGGACACTGGCAGAAATGAAAAACTGTTTTTT. Protein product: CSARDWDTGRNEKLFF.

This chain joins TRBV7-2 and TRBJ2-5; the D is unclear. The V end lost 0 bases, the J end lost 2 bases, and 10 bases lay between the germline ends. The CDR3 covers 15 residues. CDR1 and CDR2 from the germline V gene are SGHTA and FQGNSA. DNA for the CDR3: TGTGCCAGCAGCTTAGCGGAGCGTACTCAAGAGACCCAGTACTTC. Protein: CASSLAERTQETQYF.